This TCR beta chain was obtained from a study of Graves' ophthalmopathy and Graves' hyperthyroidism. General study results and limits: Blood samples also showed most expanded thyroid clonotypes exceeding 0.001 frequency. For separating ophthalmopathy from stable hyperthyroidism, a 13-signature model gave about 90% sensitivity and 81.08% specificity.

This clonotype was seen repeatedly, ten times or more. Its antigen remains unknown. Among the hyperthyroidism patients, all were newly diagnosed, aged 18 to 65, with under 2 months' duration. The length of the CDR3 is 15 residues. The ends were cut back, 4 bases at V and 1 base at J, with 11 bases in the middle. CDR1 MDHEN and CDR2 SYDVKM come from the germline V gene. Beta-chain TCR CDR3 regions were amplified from RNA transcripts. The library came from an HTBI-primed first-round RT-PCR and a second-round multiplex PCR. TCRdb analysed the multiplex PCR reads with MiXCR anew, one entry per CDR3 protein. The data contain about 370,000 distinct CDR3 sequences, roughly 15% of them singletons.

The sequence derives from an adult woman with stable Graves' hyperthyroidism. This sequence joins TRBV28 and TRBJ1-5; D is possibly TRBD1 (6 bases). Specimen: peripheral blood. CDR3 protein: CASSWGLGSNQPQHF. In DNA, the CDR3 is TGTGCCAGCAGTTGGGGGCTAGGAAGCAATCAGCCCCAGCATTTT.